The source of this T cell receptor beta chain is a study of identical twins. Whole-study findings and limits: It was out-of-frame TCR alpha sharing in monozygotic twins that models underestimated. Possibly, invariant MAIT and iNKT cells partly confounded zero-insertion analyses.

Germline lookup yields CDR1 SEHNR and CDR2 FQNEAQ (reference sequence). This CDR3 comprises 17 residues. Trimming stripped 5 bases from V and 0 bases from J, with 17 bases between. For this clonotype: The antigen remains undetermined.

The authors used template switching to add a universal primer site and gave cDNA unique molecular identifiers. TCRdb recomputed calls from the 5' RACE reads with MiXCR, one row per CDR3 protein. The sample includes approximately 500,000 distinct CDR3 sequences, around 15% of them seen just once. The same data also contributed to another study, on yellow fever vaccine responses in identical twins.

The source material was CD4+ T cells sorted from blood. This sequence originates from a woman aged 18-35 years in good health. The rearrangement joins TRBV7-9 to TRBJ1-3; no reliable D call. In nucleotides, the CDR3 is TGTGCCAGCAGCCAACGCACCGTCGAAATCTCTGGAAACACCATATATTTT. It encodes CASSQRTVEISGNTIYF.